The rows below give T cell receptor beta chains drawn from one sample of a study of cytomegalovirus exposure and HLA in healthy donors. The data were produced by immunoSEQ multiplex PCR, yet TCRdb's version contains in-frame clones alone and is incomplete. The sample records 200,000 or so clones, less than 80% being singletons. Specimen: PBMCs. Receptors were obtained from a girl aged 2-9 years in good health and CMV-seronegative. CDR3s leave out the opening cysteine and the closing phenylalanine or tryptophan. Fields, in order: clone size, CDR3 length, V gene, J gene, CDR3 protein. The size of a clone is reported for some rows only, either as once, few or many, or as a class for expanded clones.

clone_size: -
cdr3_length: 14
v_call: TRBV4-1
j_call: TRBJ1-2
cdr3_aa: ASSQAPQGANYGYT

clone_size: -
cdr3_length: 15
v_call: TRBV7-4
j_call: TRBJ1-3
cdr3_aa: ASSRDRVRVAGNTIY

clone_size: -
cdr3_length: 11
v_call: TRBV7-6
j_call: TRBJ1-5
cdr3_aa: ASSLKEGGPQH

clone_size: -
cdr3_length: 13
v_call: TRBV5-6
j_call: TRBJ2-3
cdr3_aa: ASSLERENTDTQY

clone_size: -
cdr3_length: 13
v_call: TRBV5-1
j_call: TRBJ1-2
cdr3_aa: ASSFNPGISGGYT

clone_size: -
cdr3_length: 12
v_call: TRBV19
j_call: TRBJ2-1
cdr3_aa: ASSSAGGPYEQF

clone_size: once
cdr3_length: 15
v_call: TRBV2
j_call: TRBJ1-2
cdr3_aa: ASSVSGTGEENYGYT

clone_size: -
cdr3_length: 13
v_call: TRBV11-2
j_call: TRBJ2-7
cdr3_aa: ASSLGLAEVYEQY

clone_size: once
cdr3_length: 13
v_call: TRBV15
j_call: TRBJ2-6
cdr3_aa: ATSRGVSGANVLT

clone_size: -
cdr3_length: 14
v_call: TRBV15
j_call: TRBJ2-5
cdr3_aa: ATSRGRTGGEETQY

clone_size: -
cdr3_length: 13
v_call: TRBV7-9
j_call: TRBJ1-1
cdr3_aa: ASSRTSGTGAEAF

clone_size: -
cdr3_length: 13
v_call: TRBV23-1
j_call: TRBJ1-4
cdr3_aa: ASSTDGGVEEKLF

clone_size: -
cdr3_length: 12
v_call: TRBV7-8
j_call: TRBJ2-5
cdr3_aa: ASSLGIGLETQY

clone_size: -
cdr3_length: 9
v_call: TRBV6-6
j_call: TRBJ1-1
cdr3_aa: ASSPSVEAF

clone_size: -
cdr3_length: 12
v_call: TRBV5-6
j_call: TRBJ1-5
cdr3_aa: ASSLGAVNQPQH

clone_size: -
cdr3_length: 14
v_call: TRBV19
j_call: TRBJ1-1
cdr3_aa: ASSIGGSQGATEAF

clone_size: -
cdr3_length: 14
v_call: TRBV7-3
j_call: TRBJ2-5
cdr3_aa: ASSPGTRGALETQY

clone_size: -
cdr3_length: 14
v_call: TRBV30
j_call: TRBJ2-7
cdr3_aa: AWRVPVIAGGGEQY

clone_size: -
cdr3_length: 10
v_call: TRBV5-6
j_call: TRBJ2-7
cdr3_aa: ASSKQDYEQY

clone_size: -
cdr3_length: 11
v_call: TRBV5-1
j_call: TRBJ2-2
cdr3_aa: ASSLKPAGELF

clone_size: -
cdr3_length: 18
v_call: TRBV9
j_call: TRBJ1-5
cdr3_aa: ASSVARRRQGAGGNQPQH

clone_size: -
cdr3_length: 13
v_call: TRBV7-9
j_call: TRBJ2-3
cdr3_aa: ASSRDLALTDTQY

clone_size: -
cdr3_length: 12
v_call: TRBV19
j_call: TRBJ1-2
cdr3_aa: ASSTRGPAWRYT